The 9 T cell receptor beta chains below all came from one sample that was sequenced in a study of vaccination effects on CD4 cells after COVID-19. TCRdb's copy holds only in-frame clones and misses some; the assay was immunoSEQ multiplex PCR. The sample holds 50,000 to 65,000 clones, nearly 80% seen once. The antigens of these receptors remain unknown. Antigen-specific CD4+ T cells were first expanded with viral peptide pools by the ViraFEST assay and only then sequenced. Following culture for approximately ten days, CD4+ T cells were isolated. Nobody among the vaccine recipients had prior SARS-CoV-2 infection (nucleocapsid antibodies were negative). This specimen consisted of CD4+ T cells from PBMCs cultured with HCoV-OC43 spike peptides, obtained before COVID-19 vaccination. Noted subset: HCoV-OC43 spike overlapping peptide pool stimulation. These receptors all stem from a human donor who received a COVID-19 vaccine.

The gene calls are TRBV5-4 and TRBJ2-5, with 8 bases fitting TRBD1. V shed 3 bases and J 3 bases; nucleotides not matched to a gene: 10. Germline V gene data show CDR1 as SGHNT and CDR2 as YYREEE (reference sequence). The CDR3 extends over 16 amino acids. In DNA form, the CDR3 reads TGTGCCAGCAGCTGGGGAACCGGGACAGGCGAAGAGACCCAGTACTTC. Its translation: CASSWGTGTGEETQYF.

The CDR3 coding sequence is TGTGCCAGCAGCCAAGTCCCGGGGGGGCCCCAAGAGACCCAGTACTTC. Translating it yields CASSQVPGGPQETQYF. This chain connects TRBV14 to TRBJ2-5; 8 bases align to TRBD2. The CDR3 consists of 16 residues. Germline assignment: CDR1 SGHDN and CDR2 FVKESK. The V and J ends lost 1 base and 1 base, in that order; junction bases with no gene match: 5.

This clone was observed once. This rearrangement joins TRBV11-2 to TRBJ2-1; 12 positions match TRBD1. Germline V gene sequence: CDR1 SGHAT, CDR2 FQNNGV. V trimming: 3 bases; J trimming: 6 bases; junction bases outside the gene matches: 6. The CDR3 has 16 residues. DNA for the CDR3: TGTGCCAGCAGCTTCGGGACAGGGGGCATGGGCAATGAGCAGTTCTTC. Translation gives CASSFGTGGMGNEQFF.

This clone is a singleton in its sample. The CDR3 DNA sequence: TGTGCCAGCGGACAGGGTTTCAGTGGGGCCAACGTCCTGACTTTC. Protein product: CASGQGFSGANVLTF. The gene calls are TRBV7-3 and TRBJ2-6; 8 nucleotides match TRBD1. With 8 bases clipped from V and 3 bases from J, the junction kept 6 bases outside the gene matches. This CDR3 comprises 15 residues. Per germline, CDR1 SGHTA and CDR2 FQGTGA.

This clone was observed a few times. The gene calls are TRBV7-2 and TRBJ1-6, with D possibly being TRBD1 (5 bases). Trimming left V 3 bases short and J 8 bases short, with 11 bases between. Germline values: CDR1 SGHTA, CDR2 FQGNSA. CDR3 size: 14 residues. CDR3 protein: CASSLGTDYSPLHF. Here the CDR3 DNA reads TGTGCCAGCAGCTTGGGGACCGACTATTCACCCCTCCACTTT. Full variable domain (rest looked up from reference TRBV7-2 and TRBJ1-6): GAGVSQSPSNKVTEKGKDVELRCDPISGHTALYWYRQSLGQGLEFLIYFQGNSAPDKSGLPSDRFSAERTGGSVSTLTIQRTQQEDSAVYLCASSLGTDYSPLHFGNGTRLTVT.

V usage is TRBV6-1 and J usage is TRBJ2-7, with 8 bases lining up with TRBD1. From germline, CDR1 is MNHNS and CDR2 SASEGT. The CDR3 spans 14 residues. The V and J ends lost 1 base and 6 bases, in that order; junction bases with no gene match: 5. CDR3 nucleotide sequence: TGTGCCAGCAGTGAAGGGGACAGGATTGCCGAGCAGTACGTC. Its protein product is CASSEGDRIAEQYV.

The gene calls are TRBV6-4 and TRBJ1-1; D might be TRBD1 (5 bases). Germline CDR1 is MRHNA and CDR2 is SNTAGT. The CDR3 contains 13 residues. Trimming took off 4 bases at V and 1 base at J, with 7 bases between the two ends. The DNA for the CDR3 is TGTGCCAGCAGTGTGGACAAGAACACTGAAGCTTTCTTT. Amino acid sequence: CASSVDKNTEAFF.

The V gene is TRBV2, the J gene TRBJ1-5; D gene ambiguous. With 2 bases removed from V and 0 bases from J, the gap between germline ends came to 23 bases. The germline V gene has CDR1 SNHLY and CDR2 FYNNEI. CDR3 length: 20 residues. CDR3 loop: CASSERREWAGRHSNQPQHF. CDR3 DNA sequence: TGTGCCAGCAGTGAAAGGAGGGAATGGGCCGGGCGGCATAGCAATCAGCCCCAGCATTTT.

V and J are TRBV6-5 and TRBJ2-7; TRBD1 matches at 8 bases. Unmatched junction bases numbered 6, after V lost 5 bases and J lost 6 bases. CDR3 length: 13 residues. Germline V gene lookup returns CDR1 MNHEY and CDR2 SVGAGI. CDR3 in DNA: TGTGCCAGCAGTCCCCCAGGGGGCGGCGAGCAGTACGTC. Residues: CASSPPGGGEQYV.